The 3 T cell receptor beta chains below all came from one sample that was sequenced in a study of blood T cell repertoires in COVID-19. This table comes from immunoSEQ multiplex PCR, and its TCRdb copy is limited to in-frame clones, with some not included. The table includes about 320,000 clones, roughly nine tenths detected once. The specimen sequenced was PBMCs or T cells enriched from blood (not recorded which). The receptor set was obtained from a man aged 55 to 70 who had recovered from COVID-19.

This chain's CDR3 is CASTKTGFQPQHF. CDR3 coding DNA: TGTGCCAGCACGAAGACAGGGTTTCAGCCCCAGCATTTT. J is TRBJ1-5 and V is TRBV6-5, with TRBD1 matching over 7 bases. CDR3 length: 13 residues. The germline CDR1 and CDR2 sequences are MNHEY and SVGAGI. V was pared by 7 bases and J by 6 bases, with 6 bases of the junction left unmatched.

V and J are TRBV5-1 and TRBJ1-2; D might be TRBD1 (6 bases). The CDR3 loop spans 16 amino acids. Trimming pared 3 bases from V and 4 bases from J, leaving 19 bases between. The germline gives CDR1 SGHRS, CDR2 YFSETQ. CDR3 coding DNA: TGCGCCAGCAGCTCGTCGACAGGTCCGTCCGTCTATGGCTACACCTTC. It is translated as CASSSSTGPSVYGYTF.

The rearrangement joins TRBV9 to TRBJ2-3; tentatively, D is TRBD1 (5 bases). This CDR3 contains 13 residues. Trimming left V 4 bases short and J 8 bases short, with 14 bases between. Germline V gene lookup returns CDR1 SGDLS and CDR2 YYNGEE. The chain's CDR3 is CASSYLGEGTQYF. CDR3 nucleotides: TGTGCCAGCAGCTACCTAGGGGAAGGTACGCAGTATTTT.